This T cell receptor (beta chain) comes out of a study of T cell responses to AZD1222 COVID-19 vaccine. A word on this clone: Its antigen is unknown.

Germline V gene data show CDR1 as LNHNV and CDR2 as YYDKDF (reference sequence). This CDR3 has 15 amino acids. Trimming cost V 0 bases and J 6 bases, with 12 bases left between them. Whole-study findings and limits: Clonal diversity was possibly underestimated, and white British individuals and females predominated among donors. Samples come after the peak T cell response, not at day 14.

Clones were read by immunoSEQ multiplex PCR, and TCRdb kept only the in-frame ones, dropping some. The table lists 100,000 to 150,000 clones, more than 80% of them singletons. The V and J genes are TRBV15 and TRBJ1-3, with D perhaps matching TRBD1 (6 bases). The sample consisted of peripheral blood, taken 28 days after the second AZD1222 dose. The receptor was isolated from an adult who received the AZD1222 COVID-19 vaccine. The CDR3 DNA sequence: TGTGCCACCAGCAGAGAGAAAAGGGGGGAAAACACCATATATTTT. The encoded protein is CATSREKRGENTIYF. Drawing the rest from reference TRBV15 and TRBJ1-3, the complete variable domain is DAMVIQNPRYQVTQFGKPVTLSCSQTLNHNVMYWYQQKSSQAPKLLFHYYDKDFNNEADTPDNFQSRRPNTSFCFLDIRSPGLGDTAMYLCATSREKRGENTIYFGEGSWLTVV.